These 16 T cell receptor beta chains were all obtained from the same sample, sequenced in a study of T cells expressing NK-cell markers. TCRdb processed the 5' RACE reads again and assigns one entry to each CDR3 protein, with no DNA. The specimen's table records some 500,000 distinct CDR3 sequences. The sequenced material came from blood T cells: a sorted CD56 or NKG2C T cell subset, CD4+ or CD8+ T cells, or bulk PBMC T cells (not recorded which). The receptors stem from a woman aged 50 to 60 in good health.

The chain couples TRBV5-6 to TRBJ2-3; TCRdb lists TRBD1, though no DNA is available to test this call. Germline CDR1 reads SGHDT; CDR2 reads YYEEEE. This CDR3 region has 14 residues. This CDR3 reads CASRETGSTDTQYF.

The V and J genes are TRBV6-5 and TRBJ2-2. The CDR3 is 12 amino acids. Germline V gives CDR1 MNHEY, CDR2 SVGAGI. CDR3 residues: CASSSFSGELFF.

CDR3 loop: CASSQLGDYQETQYF. The rearrangement links TRBV14 to TRBJ2-5; TCRdb's D gene call, TRBD1, goes unchecked for lack of DNA. The CDR3 loop spans 15 amino acids. Germline CDR1 reads SGHDN; CDR2 reads FVKESK.

The chain carries TRBV6-6 and TRBJ2-1; TCRdb gives TRBD1 as the D gene, but with no DNA this cannot be confirmed. Germline loops: CDR1 MNHNY, CDR2 SVGAGI (reference sequence). There are 17 residues in the CDR3. CDR3 in amino acids: CASSYSSSGTGGNEQFF.

The chain combines TRBV3-1 with TRBJ1-1. This CDR3 is built from 14 residues. The germline gives CDR1 LGHDT, CDR2 YNNKEL (reference sequence). CDR3 sequence reads: CASSQNTAIAEAFF.

The chain uses TRBV2 and TRBJ2-5; TCRdb's assignment of TRBD2 cannot be checked, as there is no DNA. The germline CDR1 and CDR2 sequences are SNHLY and FYNNEI. The CDR3 length is 18 residues. CDR3 region: CASTLRLAGSLNQETQYF.

This chain connects TRBV6-6 to TRBJ2-3; TCRdb outputs TRBD2, but without DNA this stays unchecked. Germline V gene data show CDR1 as MNHNY and CDR2 as SVGAGI (reference sequence). The CDR3 spans 19 residues. CDR3 loop: CASGGRAGGPRERTDTQYF.

The chain links TRBV3-1 to TRBJ1-5; TCRdb's D call of TRBD1 is untestable without DNA. CDR1 LGHDT and CDR2 YNNKEL come from the germline V gene (reference sequence). The CDR3 contains 14 residues. The CDR3 sequence: CASSPGTVNQPQHF.

The chain carries TRBV20-1 and TRBJ2-1; with no DNA, the TCRdb D assignment of TRBD2 cannot be verified. Germline V gives CDR1 DFQATT, CDR2 SNEGSKA (reference sequence). The CDR3 totals 15 residues. CDR3 loop: CSARHGTSGRGLQFF.

J is TRBJ2-1 and V is TRBV3-1. The germline V gene has CDR1 LGHDT and CDR2 YNNKEL (reference sequence). The CDR3 runs 13 residues. The CDR3 reads CASSSANSNEQFF.

The chain carries TRBV7-8 and TRBJ2-4; TCRdb's assignment of TRBD1 cannot be checked, as there is no DNA. CDR1 and CDR2 (germline): SGHVS, FQNEAQ. This CDR3 contains 16 residues. CDR3 in amino acids: CASSPSGIGTKNIQYF.

CDR3 residues: CASSQDFVWDRGPRDEQFF. V gene TRBV14 combines with J gene TRBJ2-1; TCRdb reports TRBD1, a call that lacks DNA to check it against. The CDR3 runs 19 residues. CDR1 SGHDN and CDR2 FVKESK come from the germline V gene.

The chain joins TRBV20-1 to TRBJ2-2; with no DNA, the TCRdb D assignment of TRBD1 cannot be verified. This CDR3 has 13 amino acids. Germline V gene data show CDR1 as DFQATT and CDR2 as SNEGSKA (reference sequence). The CDR3 reads CSVPTENTGELFF.

The V and J genes are TRBV2 and TRBJ2-2; absent DNA, TCRdb's TRBD1 call cannot be checked. CDR1 is SNHLY and CDR2 is FYNNEI in the germline V gene. The CDR3 is 12 residues long. The CDR3 sequence is CASMSPSGELFF.

The chain employs TRBV12-3 or TRBV12-4 and TRBJ2-2; TCRdb calls TRBD1, which cannot be checked without DNA. This CDR3 comprises 16 residues. CDR3 sequence: CASSPAPQGGAGELFF.

J is TRBJ1-1 and V is TRBV20-1. The CDR3 loop spans 13 amino acids. The germline V gene encodes CDR1 DFQATT and CDR2 SNEGSKA (reference sequence). CDR3 amino acids: CSARGHSGTEAFF.